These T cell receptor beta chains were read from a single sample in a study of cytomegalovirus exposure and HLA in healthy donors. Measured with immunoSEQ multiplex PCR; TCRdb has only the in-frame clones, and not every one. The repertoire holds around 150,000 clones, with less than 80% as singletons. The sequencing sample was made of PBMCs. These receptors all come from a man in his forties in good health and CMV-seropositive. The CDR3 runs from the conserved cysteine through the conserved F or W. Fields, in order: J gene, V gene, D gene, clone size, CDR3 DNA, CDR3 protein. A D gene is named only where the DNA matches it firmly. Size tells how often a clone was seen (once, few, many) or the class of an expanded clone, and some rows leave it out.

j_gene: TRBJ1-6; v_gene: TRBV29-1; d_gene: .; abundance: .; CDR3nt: TGCAGCGTTGATTTGGGTCGGGGGGATAATTCACCCCTCCACTTT; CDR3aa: CSVDLGRGDNSPLHF
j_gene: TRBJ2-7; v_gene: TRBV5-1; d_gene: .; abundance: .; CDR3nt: TGCGCCAGCAGCTTGGGACTCGGTGGAGAGCAGTACTTC; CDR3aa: CASSLGLGGEQYF
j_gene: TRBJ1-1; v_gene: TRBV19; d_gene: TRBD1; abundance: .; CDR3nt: TGTGCCAGTACACGGGAAGGACAGGGTTTCACTGAAGCTTTCTTT; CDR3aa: CASTREGQGFTEAFF
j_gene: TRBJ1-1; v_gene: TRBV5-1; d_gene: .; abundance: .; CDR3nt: TGCGCCAGCAGCTTGGCCCACAGGGCAGGAAGCACTGAAGCTTTCTTT; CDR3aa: CASSLAHRAGSTEAFF
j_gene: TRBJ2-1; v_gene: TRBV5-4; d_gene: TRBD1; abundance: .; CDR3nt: TGTGCCAGCACCCCTGGCAGGGGGCAATACAATGAGCAGTTCTTC; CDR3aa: CASTPGRGQYNEQFF
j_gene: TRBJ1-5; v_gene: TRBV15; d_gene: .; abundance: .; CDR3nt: TGTGCCACCAGCAGAGAGGCAGGGGCGAGAAGCAATCAGCCCCAGCATTTT; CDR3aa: CATSREAGARSNQPQHF
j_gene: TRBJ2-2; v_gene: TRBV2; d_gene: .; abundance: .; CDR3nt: TGTGCCAGCAGTACGGCCGGGGAGCTGTTTTTT; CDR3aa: CASSTAGELFF
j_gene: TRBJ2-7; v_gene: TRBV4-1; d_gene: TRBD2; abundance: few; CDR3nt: TGCGCCAGCAGCCAAGCTTCTAGCGGGAGGGGTGGCGAGCAGTACTTC; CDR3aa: CASSQASSGRGGEQYF
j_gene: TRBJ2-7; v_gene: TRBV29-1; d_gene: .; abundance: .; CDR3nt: TGCAGCGTTGAAGGCCCGGGGTCCTACGAGCAGTACTTC; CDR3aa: CSVEGPGSYEQYF
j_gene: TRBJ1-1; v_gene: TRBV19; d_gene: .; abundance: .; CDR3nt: TGTGCCAGTAAGGAAGGGGACTCCCGGAACACTGAAGCTTTCTTT; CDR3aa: CASKEGDSRNTEAFF
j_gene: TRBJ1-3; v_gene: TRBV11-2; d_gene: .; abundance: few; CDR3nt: TGTGCCAGCAGCTTGGGACAAGTCTCTGGAAACACCATATATTTT; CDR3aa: CASSLGQVSGNTIYF
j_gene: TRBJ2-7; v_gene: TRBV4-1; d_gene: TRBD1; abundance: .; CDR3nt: TGCGCCAGCAGCCAATCTGGGCCGGGACAGGGTATCTACGAGCAGTACTTC; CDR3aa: CASSQSGPGQGIYEQYF
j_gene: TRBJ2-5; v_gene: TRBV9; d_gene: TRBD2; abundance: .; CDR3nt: TGTGCCAGCAGCGTAGGCCTAGCGGGAGGGGAGACCCAGTACTTC; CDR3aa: CASSVGLAGGETQYF
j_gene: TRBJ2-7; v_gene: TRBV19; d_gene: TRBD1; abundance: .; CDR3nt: TGTGCCAGTAGTATAGGAAACAGGGGCTACGAGCAGTACTTC; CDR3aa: CASSIGNRGYEQYF
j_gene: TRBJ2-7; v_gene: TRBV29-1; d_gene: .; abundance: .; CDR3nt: TGCAGCGTTGTAGGGGTTGTCTACGAGCAGTACTTC; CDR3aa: CSVVGVVYEQYF
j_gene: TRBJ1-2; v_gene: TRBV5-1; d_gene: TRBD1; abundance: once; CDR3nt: TGCGCCAGCGAAGACAGGGGCTATGGCTACACCTTC; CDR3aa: CASEDRGYGYTF
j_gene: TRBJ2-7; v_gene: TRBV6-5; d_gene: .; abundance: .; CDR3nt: TGTGCCAGCAGCCGGGGCCAACTCGGGGGCGAGCAGTACTTC; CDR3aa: CASSRGQLGGEQYF
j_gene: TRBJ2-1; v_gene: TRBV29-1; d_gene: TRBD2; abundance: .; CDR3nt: TGCAGCGTTGTTGATAGCGGGAGTTACAATGAGCAGTTCTTC; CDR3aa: CSVVDSGSYNEQFF
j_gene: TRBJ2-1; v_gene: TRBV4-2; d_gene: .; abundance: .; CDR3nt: TGTGCCAGCAGTTTATCCGGGACACTTTACAATGAGCAGTTCTTC; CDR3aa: CASSLSGTLYNEQFF
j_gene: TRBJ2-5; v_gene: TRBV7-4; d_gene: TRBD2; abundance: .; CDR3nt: TGTGCCAGCAGGACGACTAGCGCGTACCAAGAGACCCAGTACTTC; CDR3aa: CASRTTSAYQETQYF
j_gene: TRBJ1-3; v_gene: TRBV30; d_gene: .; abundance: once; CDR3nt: TGTGCCTGGAGTGTACTAAGTAGGGGATATGGAAACACCATATATTTT; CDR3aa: CAWSVLSRGYGNTIYF
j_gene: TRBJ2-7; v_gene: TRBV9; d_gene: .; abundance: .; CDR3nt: TGTGCCAGCAGCGTAGGTCCAGCGGGCAACTACGAGCAGTACTTC; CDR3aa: CASSVGPAGNYEQYF
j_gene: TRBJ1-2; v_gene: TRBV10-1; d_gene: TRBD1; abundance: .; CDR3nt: TGCGCCAGCAGTGAGTCGACAGGGTTGGGCTATGGCTACACCTTC; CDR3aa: CASSESTGLGYGYTF
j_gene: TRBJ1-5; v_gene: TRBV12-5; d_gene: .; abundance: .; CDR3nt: TGTGCTAGTGGTTTGAAGGGACTGGACGACAATCAGCCCCAGCATTTT; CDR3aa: CASGLKGLDDNQPQHF
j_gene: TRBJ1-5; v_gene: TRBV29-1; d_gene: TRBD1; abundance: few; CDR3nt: TGCAGCGTGGGGACAGGGCCTAATCAGCCCCAGCATTTT; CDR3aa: CSVGTGPNQPQHF
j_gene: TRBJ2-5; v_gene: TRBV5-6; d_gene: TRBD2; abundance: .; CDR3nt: TGTGCCAGCAGCTTGGCGTTAGTAGCGGGAGGCGGGGAGACCCAGTACTTC; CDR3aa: CASSLALVAGGGETQYF
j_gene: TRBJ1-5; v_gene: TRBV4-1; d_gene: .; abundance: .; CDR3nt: TGCGCCAGCAGCCCAGGCCAGGGCAGTCAGCCCCAGCATTTT; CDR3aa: CASSPGQGSQPQHF
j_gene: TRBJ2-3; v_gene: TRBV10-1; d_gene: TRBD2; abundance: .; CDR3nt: TGCGCCAGCAGTGATATTAGCGGGAACACAGATACGCAGTATTTT; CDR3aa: CASSDISGNTDTQYF
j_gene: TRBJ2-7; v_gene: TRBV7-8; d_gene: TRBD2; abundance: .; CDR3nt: TGTGCCAGCAGCCCGCGACTAGCGGGGGTTCCCTACGAGCAGTACTTC; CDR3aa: CASSPRLAGVPYEQYF
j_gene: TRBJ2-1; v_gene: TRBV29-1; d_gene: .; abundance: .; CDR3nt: TGCAGCGTTGAACGGGATCGGGGCAATGAGCAGTTCTTC; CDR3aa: CSVERDRGNEQFF
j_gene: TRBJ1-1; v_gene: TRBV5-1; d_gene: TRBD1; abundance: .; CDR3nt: TGCGCCAGCAGCTCACTTGGGGACAGTGAAGCTTTCTTT; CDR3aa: CASSSLGDSEAFF
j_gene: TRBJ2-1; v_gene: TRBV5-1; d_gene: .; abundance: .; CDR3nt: TGCGCCAGCAGTCGAAGCGGTGATAACTACAATGAGCAGTTCTTC; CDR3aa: CASSRSGDNYNEQFF
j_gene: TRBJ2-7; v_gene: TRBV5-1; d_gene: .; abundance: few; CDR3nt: TGCGCCAGCAGCTTGAACGCGTTTTCCGAGCAGTACTTC; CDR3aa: CASSLNAFSEQYF
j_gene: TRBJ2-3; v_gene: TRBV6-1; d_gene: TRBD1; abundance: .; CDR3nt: TGTGCCAGCAGTGGCCGGGACAGGGGTCCCGATACGCAGTATTTT; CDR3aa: CASSGRDRGPDTQYF
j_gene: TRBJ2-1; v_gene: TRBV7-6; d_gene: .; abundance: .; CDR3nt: TGTGCCAGCAGCTTAGCGGGAGGGGGTGAGCAGTTCTTC; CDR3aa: CASSLAGGGEQFF
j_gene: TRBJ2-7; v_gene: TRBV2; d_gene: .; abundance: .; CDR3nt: TGTGCCAGCAGTGAAGAGGGCAGGGACTACGAGCAGTACTTC; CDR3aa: CASSEEGRDYEQYF
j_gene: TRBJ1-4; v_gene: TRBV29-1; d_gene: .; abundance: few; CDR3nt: TGCAGCGTGGCCTTACAGTCAACTAATGAAAAACTGTTTTTT; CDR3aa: CSVALQSTNEKLFF
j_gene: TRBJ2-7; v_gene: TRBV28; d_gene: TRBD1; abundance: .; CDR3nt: TGTGCCAGCGGGACAGGCTCCTACGAGCAGTACTTC; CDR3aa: CASGTGSYEQYF
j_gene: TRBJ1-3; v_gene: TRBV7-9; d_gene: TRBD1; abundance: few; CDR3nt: TGTGCCAGCAGCTCTGGGACAGGGGGCTCTGGAAACACCATATATTTT; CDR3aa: CASSSGTGGSGNTIYF
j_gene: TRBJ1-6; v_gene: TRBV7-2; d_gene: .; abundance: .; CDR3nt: TGTGCCAGCAGCTTGCCTGGGGGGGTCAATTCACCCCTCCACTTT; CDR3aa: CASSLPGGVNSPLHF
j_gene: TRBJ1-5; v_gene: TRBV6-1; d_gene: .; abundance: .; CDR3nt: TGTGCCAGCAGTGATGGGTTCGTGGCGGGTAATCAGCCCCAGCATTTT; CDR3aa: CASSDGFVAGNQPQHF
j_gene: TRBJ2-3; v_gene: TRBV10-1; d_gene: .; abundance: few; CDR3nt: TGCGCCAGCAGTGACCCGGACCAGGGTACGCAGTATTTT; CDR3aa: CASSDPDQGTQYF